This entry is about one T cell receptor (beta chain). The sample belongs to a study of blood T cell repertoires in COVID-19. About the study: Italy, Spain and the United States were the sources of the convalescent and acute COVID-19 samples.

Authors' analysis steps: Estimation of nucleated cell counts relied on the amplification of reference gene primers. Here immunoSEQ multiplex PCR was the method, and the copy in TCRdb shows in-frame clones only, minus some. Clone size and the V and J calls come from that table; the DNA yielded D and trimming. The sample lists approximately 150,000 clones, roughly 84% occurring once. V dropped 4 bases and J dropped 5 bases, with 8 bases sitting between them. Per germline, CDR1 LGHDT and CDR2 YNNKEL (reference sequence). CDR3 length: 13 residues. The sequence derives from a man in his 70s who had been exposed to COVID-19. The sequencing input was PBMCs or T cells enriched from blood (not recorded which). The chain joins TRBV3-1 (or the pseudogene TRBV3-2) to TRBJ1-4; D not resolved. CDR3 amino acids: CASSPWQNEKLFF. CDR3 coding DNA: TGTGCCAGCAGCCCGTGGCAGAATGAAAAACTGTTTTTT.